These T cell receptor beta chains were read from a single sample in a study of control samples from healthy donors and cancer patients. TCRdb keeps only in-frame clones here, not all; method: immunoSEQ multiplex PCR. Among more than 10,000 clones listed, roughly 95% were seen once. The sample consisted of PBMCs. The receptors derive from a man between 65 and 80 years old with head and neck cancer. CDR3s include the opening cysteine and the closing phenylalanine or tryptophan. The D gene is left open where the match is weak.

j_call d_call v_call cdr3_nt cdr3_aa
TRBJ2-7 NA TRBV5-6 TGTGCCAGCAGCTTGGACTCCCTGAGCTCCTACGAGCAGTACTTC CASSLDSLSSYEQYF
TRBJ2-7 NA TRBV19 TGTGCCAGTAGTATTGAGGCAGGGACCTACGAGCAGTACTTC CASSIEAGTYEQYF
TRBJ2-2 NA TRBV11-2 TGTGCCAGCAGCTTAGTAACGCGAGCGGCCGGGGAGCTGTTTTTT CASSLVTRAAGELFF
TRBJ2-1 TRBD2 TRBV27 TGTGCCAGCAGTTTATCGACGGGACTAGCGGGGGGCCATGAGCAGTTCTTC CASSLSTGLAGGHEQFF
TRBJ1-1 NA TRBV30 TGTGCCTGGAGTGTAACAGCGTTAGCTTTCTTT CAWSVTALAFF
TRBJ2-1 NA TRBV1 TGCACCTCTACTAGCGGGAGCTACAATGAGCAGTTCTTC CTSTSGSYNEQFF
TRBJ2-7 TRBD1 TRBV23-1 TGCGCCGGCTTGGGACAGGTGGGGAGTGAGCAGTACTTC CAGLGQVGSEQYF
TRBJ1-6 NA TRBV5-1 TGCGCCAGCAGCCTTGGATGGTCCTATAATTCACCCCTCCACTTT CASSLGWSYNSPLHF
TRBJ2-6 NA TRBV5-4 TGTGCCAGCAGCTTGGTGAGGACCTCTGGGGCCAACGTCCTGACTTTC CASSLVRTSGANVLTF
TRBJ1-2 NA TRBV6-5 TGTGCCAGCAGTTACTCGCCTTGGGGGCAGGGCTACACCTTC CASSYSPWGQGYTF
TRBJ2-2 NA TRBV11-2 TGTGCCAGCAGCCCCAGCTGGGACCAGGGACGGCTGTTTTTT CASSPSWDQGRLFF